A single sample is the source of the 22 T cell receptor beta chains below, sequenced in a study of cytomegalovirus exposure and HLA in healthy donors. With 60 Vbeta and 13 Jbeta primers, the PCR was carried out. Data came from immunoSEQ multiplex PCR; TCRdb stores just in-frame clones and leaves some out. The sample contains 200,000 to 250,000 clones, 70% to 85% of which appear only once. The sample was PBMCs. The receptors come from a woman aged 40 to 50 in good health and CMV-seronegative.

The chain has TRBV7-9 and TRBJ2-1; 8 bases are a match to TRBD2. Germline CDR1 is SEHNR and CDR2 is FQNEAQ (reference sequence). Germline trimming cut 6 bases from V and 3 bases from J; bases unmatched to any gene: 7. CDR3 length equals 15 residues. The CDR3: CASRPLAGGYNEQFF. The DNA of the CDR3 is TGTGCCAGCAGGCCTTTGGCGGGGGGCTACAATGAGCAGTTCTTC.

This rearrangement joins TRBV10-3 to TRBJ2-5; D unresolved. This CDR3 region has 13 residues. Trimming took off 5 bases at V and 1 base at J, with 8 bases between the two ends. CDR1 is ENHRY, CDR2 SYGVKD, per germline. The chain's CDR3 is CAISRTVQETQYF. CDR3 in DNA: TGTGCCATCAGTAGAACAGTCCAAGAGACCCAGTACTTC.

The count of this clone is one. The rearrangement links TRBV6-5 to TRBJ2-3; TRBD2 matches 8 bases. The CDR3 runs 15 residues. The germline V gene encodes CDR1 MNHEY and CDR2 SVGAGI. The V segment lost 5 bases and the J segment 2 bases; nucleotides outside the gene matches: 6. CDR3 residues: CASSTRGANTDTQYF. In DNA, the CDR3 is TGTGCCAGCAGTACGCGGGGGGCAAACACAGATACGCAGTATTTT.

This clone was detected once. This chain links TRBV7-8 with TRBJ2-7; perhaps TRBD2 as D (5 bases). Germline-derived CDR1 and CDR2 are SGHVS and FQNEAQ. The CDR3 has 15 residues. The V end was cut by 3 bases, the J end by 6 bases, with 18 bases between. This CDR3 is CASSFYIGELLEQYF. Here the CDR3 DNA reads TGTGCCAGCAGCTTTTATATTGGGGAGCTTCTCGAGCAGTACTTC.

V and J are TRBV9 and TRBJ2-6, with D maybe TRBD1 (7 bases). Trimming took 2 bases from V and 3 from J, leaving 12 bases between them. The CDR3 has 16 residues. The germline V gene has CDR1 SGDLS and CDR2 YYNGEE. The CDR3 protein is CASSVAGQIGANVLTF. CDR3 nucleotide sequence: TGTGCCAGCAGCGTCGCGGGACAGATTGGGGCCAACGTCCTGACTTTC.

This clone was seen just once. This chain links TRBV5-8 with TRBJ2-4; a possible D gene is TRBD1 (7 bases). The ends were cut back, 7 bases at V and 3 bases at J, with 14 bases in the middle. There are 14 residues in the CDR3. Germline CDR1 reads SGHTS; CDR2 reads YDEGEE. CDR3 in amino acids: CASPPRDSKNIQYF. The CDR3 DNA sequence: TGTGCCAGCCCACCGCGGGACAGCAAAAACATTCAGTACTTC.

CDR3 nucleotides: TGTGCCAGCAGCGCCGGTGGGAACACTGAAGCTTTCTTT. Residues: CASSAGGNTEAFF. V usage is TRBV7-2 and J usage is TRBJ1-1; unclear D gene. The CDR3 has 13 residues. CDR1 is SGHTA and CDR2 is FQGNSA in the germline V gene. Trimming stripped 5 bases from V and 1 base from J, with 8 bases between.

DNA of the CDR3: TGTGCCAGCAGCCTACTGGGGGGGTTTAGCAATCAGCCCCAGCATTTT. As protein: CASSLLGGFSNQPQHF. This sequence joins TRBV7-2 and TRBJ1-5; D possibly corresponds to TRBD1 (5 bases). This CDR3 spans 16 amino acids. Trimming stripped 5 bases from V and 0 bases from J, with 14 bases between. Germline-derived CDR1 and CDR2 are SGHTA and FQGNSA.

The rearrangement links TRBV5-1 to TRBJ2-2; D gene unclear. Germline loops: CDR1 SGHRS, CDR2 YFSETQ. There are 15 residues in the CDR3. V lost 2 bases and J lost 1, with 9 bases in between. CDR3 DNA: TGCGCCAGCAGCTTTGACGGGTTGAACACCGGGGAGCTGTTTTTT. It is translated as CASSFDGLNTGELFF.

This rearrangement joins TRBV5-4 to TRBJ1-4; D perhaps matches TRBD1 (5 bases). CDR1 is SGHNT and CDR2 is YYREEE in the germline V gene (reference sequence). The CDR3 length is 14 residues. V was clipped by 3 bases and J by 3 bases, with 9 bases between them. The CDR3 region is CASSSGRANEKLFF. Written as DNA, the CDR3 is TGTGCCAGCAGCTCAGGGAGGGCTAATGAAAAACTGTTTTTT. Full variable domain (remainder filled in from reference TRBV5-4 and TRBJ1-4): ETGVTQSPTHLIKTRGQQVTLRCSSQSGHNTVSWYQQALGQGPQFIFQYYREEENGRGNFPPRFSGLQFPNYSSELNVNALELDDSALYLCASSSGRANEKLFFGSGTQLSVL.

This clone showed up just a few times. This rearrangement joins TRBV5-6 to TRBJ1-1; the D is unclear. The CDR3 spans 15 residues. The V gene lost 4 bases and the J gene lost 1 base, with 14 bases spanning the gap. Per germline, CDR1 SGHDT and CDR2 YYEEEE. CDR3 nucleotides: TGTGCCAGCAGCCTGGGTGGGCGGGAGAACACTGAAGCTTTCTTT. As protein: CASSLGGRENTEAFF.

A few counts support this clone. V and J are TRBV4-1 and TRBJ2-3, with a tentative D call TRBD1 (5 bases). CDR3 length equals 14 residues. Germline V gene lookup returns CDR1 MGHRA and CDR2 YSYEKL. Trimming stripped 2 bases from V and 5 bases from J, with 11 bases between. The CDR3 DNA reads TGCGCCAGCAGCCAACGGCAGGGTCTAGATACGCAGTATTTT. It yields the protein CASSQRQGLDTQYF.

On this clone itself: Other DNA sequences in this sample translate to the same CDR3. This chain joins TRBV7-9 and TRBJ1-1, with a weak D call TRBD1 (5 bases). V lost 6 bases and J 1 base, leaving 9 bases between the germline ends. The CDR3 length is 13 residues. CDR1 and CDR2 (germline): SEHNR, FQNEAQ (reference sequence). For the CDR3, the DNA is TGTGCCAGCAGTCCCACAGGGAACACTGAAGCTTTCTTT. The encoded protein is CASSPTGNTEAFF. The full variable domain, rest sourced from reference TRBV7-9 and TRBJ1-1, is DTGVSQNPRHKITKRGQNVTFRCDPISEHNRLYWYRQTLGQGPEFLTYFQNEAQLEKSRLLSDRFSAERPKGSFSTLEIQRTEQGDSAMYLCASSPTGNTEAFFGQGTRLTVV.

Written as DNA, the CDR3 is TGTGCCAGTAGTATTAGCGGGGGGGCCGGCACAGATACGCAGTATTTT. Its protein product is CASSISGGAGTDTQYF. The J gene is TRBJ2-3, the V gene TRBV19; TRBD2 matches at 11 bases. The trim removed 3 bases at V and 1 base at J, leaving 3 bases unmatched. Germline V gives CDR1 LNHDA, CDR2 SQIVND (reference sequence). This CDR3 comprises 16 residues.

V and J are TRBV25-1 and TRBJ2-5; no firm D call. The DNA end lines up better with TRBJ2-7; the J call may be wrong. CDR1 and CDR2 from the germline V gene are MGHDK and SYGVNS. The CDR3 is 13 residues long. As DNA, the CDR3 is TGTGCCAGCAGGGGCCCTATGTCCTACGAGCAGTACTTC. It encodes CASRGPMSYEQYF.

The chain has TRBV19 and TRBJ1-1, with D uncertain. In germline, CDR1 is LNHDA, CDR2 SQIVND (reference sequence). The CDR3 contains 16 residues. Trimming shortened V by 1 base and J by 1 base, and 13 bases separated the two germline ends. The DNA of the CDR3 is TGTGCCAGTAGTATAGGGAGAGGTCCCGGGAACACTGAAGCTTTCTTT. As protein: CASSIGRGPGNTEAFF.

The rearrangement uses TRBV19 and TRBJ2-3; 7 bases map to TRBD1. This CDR3 is built from 12 residues. The V and J ends lost 5 bases and 8 bases, in that order; junction bases with no gene match: 4. Germline V gives CDR1 LNHDA, CDR2 SQIVND (reference sequence). Here the CDR3 reads CASSDSGGTQYF. In DNA form, the CDR3 reads TGTGCCAGTAGTGACTCAGGGGGTACGCAGTATTTT.

The rearrangement joins TRBV30 to TRBJ2-7; D is possibly TRBD1 (8 bases). The length of the CDR3 is 15 residues. V was cut by 3 bases and J by 1 base, with 16 bases left in between. The germline V gene encodes CDR1 GTSNPN and CDR2 SVGIG (reference sequence). The CDR3 DNA reads as TGTGCCTGGAGGGGGACAGGACTAGGGTCCTACGAGCAGTACTTC. Translation gives CAWRGTGLGSYEQYF.

The chain combines TRBV7-3 with TRBJ2-5; possible D gene TRBD1, 5 bases. Germline CDR1 is SGHTA and CDR2 is FQGTGA. This CDR3 contains 13 residues. Trimming removed 7 bases from V and 5 bases from J, with 14 bases in between. The CDR3 loop reads CASTGRPGETQYF. The CDR3 coding sequence is TGTGCCAGCACTGGACGCCCAGGGGAGACCCAGTACTTC.

The chain couples TRBV9 to TRBJ1-3; D unresolved. Germline V gene sequence: CDR1 SGDLS, CDR2 YYNGEE. The CDR3 runs to 16 residues. Trimming shortened V by 0 bases and J by 2 bases, and 12 bases separated the two germline ends. CDR3 protein: CASSVAPLLAGNTIYF. As DNA, the CDR3 is TGTGCCAGCAGCGTAGCCCCCCTGTTAGCTGGAAACACCATATATTTT.

This sequence joins TRBV7-2 and TRBJ1-5, with TRBD1 identical over 7 bases. The CDR3 covers 14 residues. The trim removed 6 bases at V and 5 bases at J, leaving 7 bases unmatched. CDR1 and CDR2 (germline): SGHTA, FQGNSA. The CDR3: CASSQRQGDQPQHF. The CDR3 bases are TGTGCCAGCAGTCAAAGACAGGGCGATCAGCCCCAGCATTTT.

This chain uses TRBV7-3 with TRBJ2-2; possible D gene TRBD2, 6 bases. V dropped 4 bases and J dropped 6 bases, with 12 bases sitting between them. The CDR3 runs to 14 residues. CDR1 SGHTA and CDR2 FQGTGA come from the germline V gene. CDR3 loop: CASSSTSVAGELFF. The CDR3 bases are TGTGCCAGCAGCTCGACTAGTGTCGCCGGGGAGCTGTTTTTT.